This entry concerns a single TCR beta chain. Its antigen is currently unknown. The sample originates from a study of T cell responses to AZD1222 COVID-19 vaccine. Study-level points and caveats: Spike-specific TCR breadth and depth both grew after two AZD1222 doses. Clonal diversity may have been underestimated in mostly white British donors. Baseline seropositivity occurred in only a handful of AZD1222 recipients.

Trimming shortened V by 0 bases and J by 6 bases, and 10 bases separated the two germline ends. The CDR3 runs to 15 residues. Germline values: CDR1 SGHRS, CDR2 YFSETQ. Produced via immunoSEQ multiplex PCR; TCRdb's table is partial and in-frame only. The top ten clones hold 5% to 7% of a sample with about 110,000 clones, around 85% of them seen once. The chain carries TRBV5-1 and TRBJ1-6; no reliable D call. The sample was peripheral blood, taken on day 0 of AZD1222 vaccination. The clonotype was recovered from an adult in good health. CDR3 residues: CASSLGGGPNSPLHF. The CDR3 nucleotides are TGCGCCAGCAGCTTGGGGGGAGGCCCTAATTCACCCCTCCACTTT.